Below, 25 T cell receptor beta chains from the same sample are listed, as sequenced in a study of PD-1 blockade in classical Hodgkin lymphoma. Measured with immunoSEQ multiplex PCR; TCRdb has only the in-frame clones, and not every one. The sample contains approximately 46,000 clones, around 72% of which appear only once. With no exception, relapse followed autologous stem cell transplantation in all patients, and brentuximab vedotin exposure varied. The sequences come from peripheral blood mononuclear cells (PBMCs), collected at baseline. The receptors come from a human donor with classical Hodgkin lymphoma.

A single count supports this clone. V is TRBV28 and J is TRBJ1-3, with TRBD1 as a possible D gene (5 bases). Germline lookup yields CDR1 MDHEN and CDR2 SYDVKM. The V end was cut by 3 bases, the J end by 0 bases, with 6 bases between. The CDR3 runs 14 residues. The CDR3 sequence is CASSLTVSGNTIYF. CDR3 DNA: TGTGCCAGCAGTTTGACAGTCTCTGGAAACACCATATATTTT.

The chain recombines TRBV19 with TRBJ1-1, with 7 positions matching TRBD1. This CDR3 is built from 15 residues. V lost 5 bases, J lost 4 bases, and 10 bases stayed unmatched. Germline V lookup: CDR1 LNHDA, CDR2 SQIVND (reference sequence). The CDR3 loop is CASSATITGVTEAFF. In nucleotides, the CDR3 is TGTGCCAGTAGTGCAACAATCACAGGGGTCACTGAAGCTTTCTTT.

This chain's CDR3 is CASSPPASGKGEQFF. DNA of the CDR3: TGTGCCAGCAGCCCCCCAGCTAGCGGGAAAGGTGAGCAGTTCTTC. This rearrangement joins TRBV11-2 to TRBJ2-1; 9 bases are shared with TRBD2. The CDR3 has 15 residues. The trim removed 5 bases at V and 9 bases at J, leaving 11 bases unmatched. The germline gives CDR1 SGHAT, CDR2 FQNNGV.

The V call is TRBV28, the J call TRBJ1-4, with TRBD1 identical over 7 bases. Per germline, CDR1 MDHEN and CDR2 SYDVKM. Trimming took 4 bases from V and 4 from J; bases not matched to a gene: 3. This CDR3 contains 14 residues. The CDR3 reads CASSWQGGNEKLFF. The CDR3 DNA reads as TGTGCCAGCAGTTGGCAGGGGGGTAATGAAAAACTGTTTTTT. The full variable domain, in which reference TRBV28 and TRBJ1-4 provide the parts outside the CDR3, is DVKVTQSSRYLVKRTGEKVFLECVQDMDHENMFWYRQDPGLGLRLIYFSYDVKMKEKGDIPEGYSVSREKKERFSLILESASTNQTSMYLCASSWQGGNEKLFFGSGTQLSVL.

V gene TRBV27 combines with J gene TRBJ1-1; no reliable D call. The V end was cut by 6 bases, the J end by 1 base, with 3 bases between. The CDR3 is made up of 11 amino acids. Germline loops: CDR1 MNHEY, CDR2 SMNVEV (reference sequence). CDR3 sequence (DNA): TGTGCCAGCAGGAAGAACACTGAAGCTTTCTTT. Translating it yields CASRKNTEAFF.

V is TRBV18 and J is TRBJ2-3, with 8 nucleotides matching TRBD2. This CDR3 is built from 15 residues. The germline CDR1 and CDR2 sequences are KGHSH and LQKENI. V dropped 2 bases and J dropped 10; count of bases not matched to a gene: 11. CDR3 sequence (DNA): TGTGCCAGCTCACCAGGGGGAATAGCGGGGTTGTCGCAGTATTTT. It translates to CASSPGGIAGLSQYF.

This chain connects TRBV4-2 to TRBJ2-7, with D perhaps being TRBD1 or TRBD2 (5 bases each). CDR1 is LGHNA and CDR2 is YNFKEQ in the germline V gene. CDR3 length equals 15 residues. Trimming pared 0 bases from V and 4 bases from J, leaving 13 bases between. The CDR3: CASSQEGTGFYEQYF. CDR3 nucleotides: TGTGCCAGCAGCCAAGAGGGGACGGGGTTTTACGAGCAGTACTTC.

The V and J genes are TRBV28 and TRBJ1-2; 7 bases line up with TRBD1. Trimming cost V 8 bases and J 5 bases; bases outside gene matches: 2. The germline CDR1 and CDR2 sequences are MDHEN and SYDVKM. There are 11 residues in the CDR3. The CDR3 DNA reads TGTGCCAGCGGGACAGCTTATGGCTACACCTTC. This translates into CASGTAYGYTF.

The rearrangement uses TRBV7-9 and TRBJ2-7, with 9 positions matching TRBD1. The CDR3 totals 14 residues. Trimming at V came to 5 bases and at J to 4 bases, leaving 6 bases not matched to a gene. From germline, CDR1 is SEHNR and CDR2 FQNEAQ (reference sequence). The CDR3 sequence: CASSPKGQGYEQYF. The CDR3 region has the DNA TGTGCCAGCAGCCCCAAAGGACAGGGGTACGAGCAGTACTTC.

The genes are TRBV5-4 and TRBJ2-2; 13 positions agree with TRBD2. This CDR3 is built from 19 residues. J was trimmed by 0 bases and V by 3 bases; bases with no gene match: 8. CDR1 is SGHNT and CDR2 is YYREEE in the germline V gene (reference sequence). The CDR3 is CASSSRLAGGSANTGELFF. In nucleotides, the CDR3 is TGTGCCAGCAGCTCCAGACTAGCGGGAGGAAGTGCGAACACCGGGGAGCTGTTTTTT.

This clone is large by share. The genes are TRBV2 and TRBJ2-7, with 8 positions matching TRBD1. CDR1 SNHLY and CDR2 FYNNEI come from the germline V gene. Trimming at V came to 6 bases and at J to 6 bases, leaving 10 bases not matched to a gene. This CDR3 contains 14 residues. CDR3 protein: CASSPAGGGGEQYF. CDR3 bases: TGTGCCAGCAGCCCCGCAGGGGGCGGTGGCGAGCAGTACTTC.

The V call is TRBV7-6, the J call TRBJ2-1; TRBD2 matches 8 bases. Germline lookup yields CDR1 SGHVS and CDR2 FNYEAQ. The trim removed 1 base at V and 7 bases at J, leaving 6 bases unmatched. The CDR3 is 15 residues long. The DNA for the CDR3 is TGTGCCAGCAGCTTAGATGGGACTAGAGGAAATGAGCAGTTCTTC. Translation gives CASSLDGTRGNEQFF.

The gene calls are TRBV5-1 and TRBJ2-3; either TRBD1 or TRBD2 may fit D (5 bases each). The germline V gene encodes CDR1 SGHRS and CDR2 YFSETQ. Trimming took 3 bases from V and 3 from J, leaving 20 bases between them. There are 17 residues in the CDR3. The CDR3 loop is CASSWGTSGRATDTQYF. The CDR3 DNA sequence: TGCGCCAGCAGCTGGGGGACCTCGGGGCGGGCTACAGATACGCAGTATTTT.

This chain joins TRBV5-1 and TRBJ2-1; the D gene could be TRBD1 or TRBD2 (5 bases each). V lost 0 bases and J lost 2, with 9 bases in between. The V gene's germline CDR1 is SGHRS and CDR2 YFSETQ. This CDR3 has 15 residues. In DNA, the CDR3 is TGCGCCAGCAGCTTGGAGCCGGGGCCCTACAATGAGCAGTTCTTC. Its translation is CASSLEPGPYNEQFF.

This sequence joins TRBV4-2 and TRBJ2-2; no clear D gene. Germline loops: CDR1 LGHNA, CDR2 YNFKEQ. Trimming shortened V by 4 bases and J by 0 bases, and 12 bases separated the two germline ends. The CDR3 has 16 amino acids. This CDR3 reads CASSRVTGANTGELFF. CDR3 in DNA: TGTGCCAGCAGCCGAGTGACGGGCGCGAACACCGGGGAGCTGTTTTTT.

This clone was seen only a few times. The chain combines TRBV7-9 with TRBJ1-4, with unresolved D. The CDR3 runs 15 residues. Germline assignment: CDR1 SEHNR and CDR2 FQNEAQ (reference sequence). V lost 5 bases to trimming and J lost 0 bases, with 10 bases between them. The chain's CDR3 is CASSPIEPTNEKLFF. The CDR3 region has the DNA TGTGCCAGCAGCCCCATTGAGCCAACTAATGAAAAACTGTTTTTT.

The J gene is TRBJ1-1, the V gene TRBV10-1, with D possibly being TRBD1 (6 bases). Per the germline V gene, CDR1 is WNHNN and CDR2 is SYGVQD (reference sequence). Trimming removed 5 bases from V and 4 bases from J, with 11 bases in between. CDR3 size: 13 residues. The chain's CDR3 is CASSPPGVTEAFF. The CDR3 nucleotides are TGCGCCAGCAGTCCCCCAGGGGTCACTGAAGCTTTCTTT.

This chain uses TRBV4-1 with TRBJ1-2; TRBD1 matches at 11 bases. Germline loops: CDR1 MGHRA, CDR2 YSYEKL. Germline trimming cut 2 bases from V and 5 bases from J; bases unmatched to any gene: 7. The CDR3 length is 16 residues. CDR3 nucleotide sequence: TGCGCCAGCAGCCAACCCTGGGGACAGGGGGGGTATGGCTACACCTTC. It specifies CASSQPWGQGGYGYTF.

The gene calls are TRBV9 and TRBJ2-3; no reliable D call. V dropped 4 bases and J dropped 8 bases, with 11 bases sitting between them. CDR3 length: 12 residues. In germline, CDR1 is SGDLS, CDR2 YYNGEE. Here the CDR3 reads CASSFLLGTQYF. As DNA, the CDR3 is TGTGCCAGCAGCTTCCTACTGGGTACGCAGTATTTT.

Here the CDR3 DNA reads TGTGCCAGCAGCTTGATCGGGAGAACGAATTCACCCCTCCACTTT. Amino acid sequence: CASSLIGRTNSPLHF. The chain employs TRBV5-4 and TRBJ1-6; D gene uncertain. The CDR3 is 15 amino acids. Germline V gives CDR1 SGHNT, CDR2 YYREEE (reference sequence). V shed 1 base and J shed 7 bases, with 12 bases lying between them.

The chain joins TRBV9 to TRBJ2-5; D is ambiguous. The V end was cut by 4 bases, the J end by 1 base, with 11 bases between. Germline assignment: CDR1 SGDLS and CDR2 YYNGEE. The CDR3 consists of 14 residues. DNA of the CDR3: TGTGCCAGCAGCCCTCGAGGAGTCCAAGAGACCCAGTACTTC. Translating it yields CASSPRGVQETQYF.

The CDR3 region is CASSLGLGDRNTGELFF. As DNA, the CDR3 is TGTGCCAGCAGCTTGGGCTTAGGCGATCGGAACACCGGGGAGCTGTTTTTT. This chain uses TRBV5-8 with TRBJ2-2; D is unresolved. CDR3 length: 17 amino acids. V lost 0 bases to trimming and J lost 1 base, with 13 bases between them. Germline V CDR1 and CDR2: SGHTS, YDEGEE.

This clone was picked up a small number of times. CDR3 nucleotide sequence: TGTGCCAGCAGCTTAGACGAAGAGACCCAGTACTTC. It codes for CASSLDEETQYF. V gene TRBV7-9 combines with J gene TRBJ2-5; D uncertain. The ends were cut back, 1 base at V and 3 bases at J, with 3 bases in the middle. Germline assignment: CDR1 SEHNR and CDR2 FQNEAQ (reference sequence). The CDR3 is made up of 12 amino acids.

V is TRBV27 and J is TRBJ2-3; D may be TRBD1 or TRBD2 (5 bases each). CDR3 length: 15 amino acids. The V end lost 6 bases, the J end lost 0 bases, and 13 bases lay between the germline ends. The V gene's germline CDR1 is MNHEY and CDR2 SMNVEV (reference sequence). The CDR3 DNA follows: TGTGCCAGCAGCCAGGGACGGAGGAGCACAGATACGCAGTATTTT. Translation gives CASSQGRRSTDTQYF.

This chain joins TRBV7-9 and TRBJ2-4; tentatively, D is TRBD1 (6 bases). Trimming removed 9 bases at V and 8 bases at J, with 8 bases between. CDR3 length: 10 residues. The V gene's germline CDR1 is SEHNR and CDR2 FQNEAQ (reference sequence). CDR3 DNA: TGTGCCAGTGAGGGGGACATTCAGTACTTC. Amino acid sequence: CASEGDIQYF.